This T cell receptor beta chain was profiled in a study of blood T cell repertoires in COVID-19. Study background: The analysed material was cDNA or gDNA that came from T cells, B-cell-depleted T cells, or PBMCs.

CDR3 length: 14 amino acids. CDR1 and CDR2 (germline): MGHRA, YSYEKL. Trimming took 3 bases from V and 4 from J, leaving 10 bases between them. The authors' processing: Reference gene primers were amplified, and this amplification served to estimate nucleated cell counts. The method was immunoSEQ multiplex PCR; TCRdb's version includes in-frame clones alone and lacks a portion of them. V, J and clone size are taken as reported in that table, and D and trimming were inferred from the DNA itself. The sample lists tens of thousands of clones; roughly nine tenths were seen once. The sequence was obtained from a man aged 55-75 years with acute or convalescent COVID-19. Material for sequencing was peripheral blood. This chain joins TRBV4-1 and TRBJ2-4; TRBD1 is a possible D gene (6 bases). DNA for the CDR3: TGCGCCAGCAGCCATCCAGGACAGAAAAACATTCAGTACTTC. This gives the protein CASSHPGQKNIQYF.